The T cell receptor beta chain described here comes from a study of blood T cell repertoires in COVID-19. Study overall: Acute and convalescent COVID-19 samples came from the United States, Italy and Spain.

Per the authors' pipeline: Nucleated cell number was recorded as an estimate derived from reference gene primer amplification. Sequenced by immunoSEQ multiplex PCR; TCRdb stores in-frame clones only, minus some. Clonal size and the V and J genes are those of that table, whereas D and trimming came from the DNA. The sample includes hundreds of thousands of clones, approximately 89% of them seen just once. Clinical histories supplied by participants themselves formed the basis of cohort assignment. The study counted Cohort 3 donors as recovered given two negative PCRs, clearance, or symptom resolution. Per germline, CDR1 MNHEY and CDR2 SVGEGT. There are 15 residues in the CDR3. V lost 4 bases and J lost 2, with 9 bases in between.

The J gene is TRBJ2-6, the V gene TRBV6-2 or TRBV6-3; D remains unclear. Sequencing was carried out using PBMCs or T cells enriched from blood (not recorded which). The TCR sequence derives from a middle-aged woman who had recovered from COVID-19. The CDR3 sequence: CASSSARTGANVLTF. CDR3 nucleotides: TGTGCCAGCAGTTCGGCCAGGACTGGGGCCAACGTCCTGACTTTC.